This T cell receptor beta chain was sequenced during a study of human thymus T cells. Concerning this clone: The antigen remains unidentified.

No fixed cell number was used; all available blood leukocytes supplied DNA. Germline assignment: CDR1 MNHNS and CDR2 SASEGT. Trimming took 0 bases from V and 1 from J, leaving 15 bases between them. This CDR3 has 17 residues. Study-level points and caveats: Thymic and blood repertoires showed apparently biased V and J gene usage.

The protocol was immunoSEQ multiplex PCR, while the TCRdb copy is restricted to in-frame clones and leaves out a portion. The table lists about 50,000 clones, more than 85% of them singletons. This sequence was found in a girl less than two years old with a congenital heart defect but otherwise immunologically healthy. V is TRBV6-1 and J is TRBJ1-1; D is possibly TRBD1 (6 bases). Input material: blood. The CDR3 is CASSEAHSGDWNTEAFF. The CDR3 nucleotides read TGTGCCAGCAGTGAAGCTCATTCAGGGGATTGGAACACTGAAGCTTTCTTT.